This is a list of T cell receptor beta chains from one sample in a study of T-cell reconstitution after alpha-beta-depleted transplantation in children. TCRdb recomputed calls from the PCR reads with MiXCR, one row per CDR3 protein. The repertoire consists of 500,000 or so distinct CDR3 sequences, with about 33% occurring once and the leading ten covering more than 2%. The sequencing here drew on PBMCs from the stem cell graft donor, taken from the stem cell graft. The receptors derive from a human donor who donated a stem cell graft to a child with aplastic anemia. The CDR3 runs from the conserved cysteine through the conserved F or W. The D gene is left open where the match is weak. For some rows the clone size is stated as once, few or many, or as a class when expanded; others skip it.

v_call: TRBV10-3
clone_size: .
d_call: .
j_call: TRBJ1-5
cdr3_nt: TGTGCCATCAGTGAGTTGGCTGAGGGTCAGCCCCAGCATTTT
cdr3_aa: CAISELAEGQPQHF

v_call: TRBV29-1
clone_size: few
d_call: TRBD2
j_call: TRBJ2-1
cdr3_nt: TGCAGCGTTTCACCTCCAGGACTAGCGGGGTACAATGAGCAGTTCTTC
cdr3_aa: CSVSPPGLAGYNEQFF

v_call: TRBV10-3
clone_size: .
d_call: .
j_call: TRBJ1-2
cdr3_nt: TGTGCCATCAGGAACGAGGTATCTAACTATGGCTACACCTTC
cdr3_aa: CAIRNEVSNYGYTF

v_call: TRBV6-2/TRBV6-3
clone_size: few
d_call: TRBD2
j_call: TRBJ2-5
cdr3_nt: TGTGCCAGCAGCCAAAGCGGACTAGTAGAGACCCAGTACTTC
cdr3_aa: CASSQSGLVETQYF

v_call: TRBV6-2/TRBV6-3
clone_size: .
d_call: TRBD2
j_call: TRBJ2-7
cdr3_nt: TGTGCCAGCAGGGATAGCGGGAGGGCTTACGAGCAGTACTTC
cdr3_aa: CASRDSGRAYEQYF

v_call: TRBV27
clone_size: few
d_call: TRBD1
j_call: TRBJ2-1
cdr3_nt: TGTGCCAGCAGAACGACAGGGTTGGCCTACAATGAGCAGTTCTTC
cdr3_aa: CASRTTGLAYNEQFF

v_call: TRBV4-3
clone_size: few
d_call: .
j_call: TRBJ2-7
cdr3_nt: TGCGCCAGCAGCCAAGTCGCAGGGGAAGTCGACGAGCAGTACTTC
cdr3_aa: CASSQVAGEVDEQYF

v_call: TRBV5-1
clone_size: .
d_call: TRBD1
j_call: TRBJ1-1
cdr3_nt: TGCGCCAGCAGCTCGCCTAACGAGACAGGGGGTAGCACTGAAGCTTTCTTT
cdr3_aa: CASSSPNETGGSTEAFF

v_call: TRBV27
clone_size: few
d_call: .
j_call: TRBJ2-7
cdr3_nt: TGTGCCAGCAGTTTATCGACGAGGAGCTCCTACGAGCAGTACTTC
cdr3_aa: CASSLSTRSSYEQYF

v_call: TRBV20-1
clone_size: .
d_call: TRBD2
j_call: TRBJ2-4
cdr3_nt: TGCAGTGCTAGAGACCGACTAGCGGGAGCTGGGGGCCAAAACATTCAGTACTTC
cdr3_aa: CSARDRLAGAGGQNIQYF

v_call: TRBV12-3/TRBV12-4
clone_size: .
d_call: TRBD1
j_call: TRBJ2-3
cdr3_nt: TGTGCCAGCAGTCTAACAGGGGGCGTAAAGTATTTT
cdr3_aa: CASSLTGGVKYF

v_call: TRBV24-1
clone_size: .
d_call: .
j_call: TRBJ2-5
cdr3_nt: TGTGCCACCAGTGACCACAACTGGGGCAGACAAGAGACCCAGTACTTC
cdr3_aa: CATSDHNWGRQETQYF

v_call: TRBV12-3/TRBV12-4
clone_size: .
d_call: .
j_call: TRBJ2-5
cdr3_nt: TGTGCCAGCAGGTCGGAGCGGGCTAGTGAGACCCAGTACTTC
cdr3_aa: CASRSERASETQYF

v_call: TRBV15
clone_size: .
d_call: TRBD2
j_call: TRBJ2-3
cdr3_nt: TGTGCCACCAGCCCAAAGCGTGTGGCGGGAGGGTCAGATACGCAGTATTTT
cdr3_aa: CATSPKRVAGGSDTQYF

v_call: TRBV20-1
clone_size: .
d_call: .
j_call: TRBJ2-1
cdr3_nt: TGCAGTGCTGGGTACTATCTCTCGACCTACAATGAGCAGTTCTTC
cdr3_aa: CSAGYYLSTYNEQFF

v_call: TRBV5-1
clone_size: .
d_call: TRBD2
j_call: TRBJ2-3
cdr3_nt: TGCGCCAGCAGCTTGGATTCTAGCGGGAGCGCAGATACGCAGTATTTT
cdr3_aa: CASSLDSSGSADTQYF

v_call: TRBV5-4
clone_size: few
d_call: TRBD2
j_call: TRBJ2-1
cdr3_nt: TGTGCCAGCAGCGCCGTTCGGCTAGCGGGGGCCAATGAGCAGTTCTTC
cdr3_aa: CASSAVRLAGANEQFF

v_call: TRBV30
clone_size: .
d_call: TRBD1
j_call: TRBJ2-3
cdr3_nt: TGTGCCTGGGAAACCCAGGGGGTAGGGGCAGATACGCAGTATTTT
cdr3_aa: CAWETQGVGADTQYF

v_call: TRBV6-2/TRBV6-3
clone_size: few
d_call: TRBD2
j_call: TRBJ2-1
cdr3_nt: TGTGCCAGCAGTTACTCCTTAAGACAGGGTGGACTAGCGGGAGGTACCAATGAGCAGTTCTTC
cdr3_aa: CASSYSLRQGGLAGGTNEQFF

v_call: TRBV28
clone_size: .
d_call: TRBD1
j_call: TRBJ2-1
cdr3_nt: TGTGCCAGCAGTTCTATCGGACAGGGGGGTCATTATGAGCAGTTCTTC
cdr3_aa: CASSSIGQGGHYEQFF

v_call: TRBV6-1
clone_size: .
d_call: TRBD2
j_call: TRBJ2-1
cdr3_nt: TGTGCCAGCAGTCCTAGCGGAACGGAATACTACAATGAGCAGTTCTTC
cdr3_aa: CASSPSGTEYYNEQFF

v_call: TRBV18
clone_size: few
d_call: .
j_call: TRBJ1-5
cdr3_nt: TGTGCCAGCTCACGACAGCGTAGGAGCAATCAGCCCCAGCATTTT
cdr3_aa: CASSRQRRSNQPQHF

v_call: TRBV9
clone_size: .
d_call: TRBD1
j_call: TRBJ2-3
cdr3_nt: TGTGCCAGCAGCGAGACCGGGACAGGGAGTCCAGATACGCAGTATTTT
cdr3_aa: CASSETGTGSPDTQYF

v_call: TRBV12-3/TRBV12-4
clone_size: .
d_call: TRBD2
j_call: TRBJ2-1
cdr3_nt: TGTGCCAGCAGTTTAGTACCTTCTAGCGGGAGCTCGGGTGAGCAGTTCTTC
cdr3_aa: CASSLVPSSGSSGEQFF

v_call: TRBV7-9
clone_size: few
d_call: TRBD1
j_call: TRBJ1-4
cdr3_nt: TGTGCCAGCAGCTTACGAGGGGGCGTGAGAAAACTGTTTTTT
cdr3_aa: CASSLRGGVRKLFF

v_call: TRBV7-2
clone_size: .
d_call: TRBD1
j_call: TRBJ1-2
cdr3_nt: TGTGCCAGCAGTTCCCGACAGGGTGAACTGTATGGCTACACCTTC
cdr3_aa: CASSSRQGELYGYTF

v_call: TRBV28
clone_size: .
d_call: TRBD1
j_call: TRBJ1-4
cdr3_nt: TGTGCCAGCAGTTCGACCGGGACAGGTGCAACTAATGAAAAACTGTTTTTT
cdr3_aa: CASSSTGTGATNEKLFF

v_call: TRBV4-1
clone_size: .
d_call: TRBD1
j_call: TRBJ1-2
cdr3_nt: TGCGCCAGCAGCCAAGATTTCGCCAGGGGGCTTGGTGGCTACACCTTC
cdr3_aa: CASSQDFARGLGGYTF

v_call: TRBV5-1
clone_size: .
d_call: .
j_call: TRBJ2-5
cdr3_nt: TGCGCCAGCAGCTTGACAACGGGATCGGAGACCCAGTACTTC
cdr3_aa: CASSLTTGSETQYF